This entry lists 24 T cell receptor beta chains sequenced from one sample in a study of OX40 agonist ivuxolimab in advanced cancers. This table comes from immunoSEQ multiplex PCR, and its TCRdb copy is limited to in-frame clones, with some not included. The table includes thousands of clones, about 88% detected once. The sample here was CD4+ or CD8+ T cells sorted from blood, taken in a trial of the OX40 agonist ivuxolimab. These receptors came from an adult with an advanced solid tumor such as melanoma, head and neck, liver or kidney cancer.

The rearrangement joins TRBV19 to TRBJ1-2, with 7 bases that match TRBD1. V shed 2 bases and J 4 bases; nucleotides not matched to a gene: 13. Germline CDR1 is LNHDA and CDR2 is SQIVND (reference sequence). This CDR3 has 17 amino acids. CDR3 residues: CASSIKGGTARGYGYTF. CDR3 nucleotides: TGTGCCAGTAGTATAAAGGGCGGGACAGCCAGGGGCTATGGCTACACCTTC.

The chain is built from TRBV4-1 and TRBJ2-1; no firm D call. Between the trimmed V and J ends, which lost 3 bases and 6 bases, there was a span of 12 bases. Per the germline V gene, CDR1 is MGHRA and CDR2 is YSYEKL. The CDR3 contains 14 residues. The CDR3: CASSHAERGNEQFF. Here the CDR3 DNA reads TGCGCCAGCAGCCACGCGGAGCGTGGCAATGAGCAGTTCTTC.

This sequence joins TRBV19 and TRBJ2-7; no clear D. CDR1 is LNHDA and CDR2 is SQIVND in the germline V gene (reference sequence). Trimming cost V 3 bases and J 3 bases, with 12 bases left between them. This CDR3 is built from 14 residues. The CDR3 loop is CASSIGQAGYEQYF. Written as DNA, the CDR3 is TGTGCCAGTAGTATTGGCCAGGCCGGCTACGAGCAGTACTTC.

This clone was detected a few times. The chain uses TRBV5-1 and TRBJ1-2; unclear D gene. The V end was cut by 3 bases, the J end by 4 bases, with 13 bases between. The CDR3 sequence is 14 residues long. Germline CDR1 SGHRS, CDR2 YFSETQ. The CDR3 is CASSSEGVGYGYTF. CDR3 in DNA: TGCGCCAGCAGCTCAGAAGGAGTGGGCTATGGCTACACCTTC.

The V call is TRBV2, the J call TRBJ2-2; D not resolved. CDR1 SNHLY and CDR2 FYNNEI come from the germline V gene. V was cut by 6 bases and J by 6 bases, with 2 bases left in between. The CDR3 contains 10 residues. The CDR3 loop reads CASSPGELFF. The CDR3 coding sequence is TGTGCCAGCAGCCCCGGGGAGCTGTTTTTT.

This clone has a handful of counts. The chain joins TRBV16 to TRBJ1-5, with 8 bases matching TRBD1. Germline V gives CDR1 KGHSY, CDR2 FQNENV. Germline trimming cut 8 bases from V and 4 bases from J; bases unmatched to any gene: 4. This CDR3 contains 13 residues. The CDR3 nucleotides read TGTGCCAGCGCGACAGGGGAAAATCAGCCCCAGCATTTT. Translation gives CASATGENQPQHF.

The V call is TRBV6-1, the J call TRBJ1-2; D not resolved. The CDR3 is 14 residues long. V was trimmed by 7 bases and J by 1 base, leaving 13 bases between them. Per germline, CDR1 MNHNS and CDR2 SASEGT. The CDR3 DNA reads as TGTGCCAGCATCCGAAGGTCATTTAACTATGGCTACACCTTC. It is translated as CASIRRSFNYGYTF.

The J gene is TRBJ1-1, the V gene TRBV27; TRBD1 might be the D (5 bases). The CDR3 length is 13 residues. Trimming left V 2 bases short and J 1 base short, with 5 bases between. Germline lookup yields CDR1 MNHEY and CDR2 SMNVEV (reference sequence). The CDR3 sequence: CASSLGGNTEAFF. The CDR3 nucleotides are TGTGCCAGCAGTTTAGGGGGGAACACTGAAGCTTTCTTT.

This chain uses TRBV27 with TRBJ2-7; 7 positions match TRBD1. J gave up 5 bases and V 2 bases, and 15 bases lay outside the gene matches. This CDR3 comprises 17 residues. CDR1 MNHEY and CDR2 SMNVEV come from the germline V gene (reference sequence). The chain's CDR3 is CASSLPQDRYKIHEQYF. The CDR3 DNA reads TGTGCCAGCAGTTTACCCCAGGACAGGTACAAGATCCACGAGCAGTACTTC.

The rearrangement joins TRBV27 to TRBJ2-1; no reliable D call. Germline V gene data show CDR1 as MNHEY and CDR2 as SMNVEV (reference sequence). This CDR3 is 12 amino acids long. The ends were cut back, 2 bases at V and 2 bases at J, with 1 base in the middle. The CDR3 here is CASSLPYNEQFF. The CDR3 DNA reads as TGTGCCAGCAGTTTACCCTACAATGAGCAGTTCTTC.

J is TRBJ1-5 and V is TRBV27; 7 positions match TRBD1. Germline V gene data show CDR1 as MNHEY and CDR2 as SMNVEV (reference sequence). Trimming took 0 bases from V and 3 from J; bases not matched to a gene: 8. This CDR3 is 17 amino acids long. The chain's CDR3 is CASSLSHRDSLNQPQHF. The DNA for the CDR3 is TGTGCCAGCAGTTTATCACACCGGGACAGCCTCAATCAGCCCCAGCATTTT.

Comments on this clone: The germline gene is not matched at one end of the junction; a read error may be the cause. J is TRBJ1-1 and V is TRBV5-1; maybe TRBD1 (6 bases). CDR3 length: 14 amino acids. Germline assignment: CDR1 SGHRS and CDR2 YFSETQ. The CDR3 sequence: CASTLLGANTEAFF. CDR3 bases: TGCGCCAGCACCTTGCTGGGGGCGAACACTGAAGCTTTCTTT.

The rearrangement joins TRBV28 to TRBJ2-3, with TRBD2 identical over 8 bases. Per the germline V gene, CDR1 is MDHEN and CDR2 is SYDVKM. CDR3 length equals 18 residues. V was clipped by 5 bases and J by 3 bases; unmatched bases: 16. The CDR3 loop is CASSPSFPAGVKTDTQYF. The CDR3 coding sequence is TGTGCCAGCAGTCCCTCCTTCCCAGCGGGAGTAAAGACAGATACGCAGTATTTT.

In DNA form, the CDR3 reads TGTGCCAGCAGCTTGGCCGAAGGTTATGAGCAGTTCTTC. Protein sequence: CASSLAEGYEQFF. The chain carries TRBV5-6 and TRBJ2-1; unclear D gene. Trimming left V 0 bases short and J 8 bases short, with 9 bases between. Germline V gene sequence: CDR1 SGHDT, CDR2 YYEEEE. CDR3 length equals 13 residues.

This clone was recorded once. The rearrangement joins TRBV10-1 to TRBJ2-6; D is uncertain. Germline CDR1 is WNHNN and CDR2 is SYGVQD (reference sequence). Trimming pared 5 bases from V and 5 bases from J, leaving 22 bases between. The CDR3 is made up of 18 amino acids. The CDR3 loop reads CASSQEIRSQSRANVLTF. The CDR3 DNA sequence: TGCGCCAGCAGTCAGGAGATAAGATCACAAAGTCGGGCCAACGTCCTGACTTTC.

This chain joins TRBV4-3 and TRBJ1-1; no definite D call. Trimming left V 0 bases short and J 1 base short, with 9 bases between. CDR3 length: 15 residues. CDR1 LGHNA and CDR2 YSLEER come from the germline V gene. In nucleotides, the CDR3 is TGCGCCAGCAGCCAAGAACGGGGTGCGAACACTGAAGCTTTCTTT. Translating gives CASSQERGANTEAFF.

The rearrangement links TRBV5-1 to TRBJ2-5, with 10 bases aligning to TRBD2. The CDR3 covers 14 residues. The junction had 5 bases not matched to a gene; V was cut back by 5 bases and J by 4 bases. Germline V gene sequence: CDR1 SGHRS, CDR2 YFSETQ. The CDR3 nucleotides read TGCGCCAGCAGGCCAGCGGGGGGGCCAGAGACCCAGTACTTC. Its translation is CASRPAGGPETQYF. The full variable domain, in which reference TRBV5-1 and TRBJ2-5 provide the parts outside the CDR3, is KAGVTQTPRYLIKTRGQQVTLSCSPISGHRSVSWYQQTPGQGLQFLFEYFSETQRNKGNFPGRFSGRQFSNSRSEMNVSTLELGDSALYLCASRPAGGPETQYFGPGTRLLVL.

This chain connects TRBV9 to TRBJ2-3, with 8 positions matching TRBD2. With V trimmed by 0 bases and J by 3 bases, 9 bases remained unmatched. CDR1 and CDR2 from the germline V gene are SGDLS and YYNGEE. The CDR3 has 17 amino acids. CDR3 residues: CASSVAREGGRTDTQYF. In DNA form, the CDR3 reads TGTGCCAGCAGCGTAGCCCGGGAGGGAGGGAGGACAGATACGCAGTATTTT.

DNA of the CDR3: TGTGCCAGCAGTCAACAGGGGTGGATCAACGAGCAGTACTTC. This codes for CASSQQGWINEQYF. The V and J genes are TRBV27 and TRBJ2-7; 7 positions agree with TRBD1. This CDR3 is 14 amino acids long. Per germline, CDR1 MNHEY and CDR2 SMNVEV (reference sequence). With V trimmed by 5 bases and J by 5 bases, 9 bases remained unmatched.

The chain is built from TRBV6-5 and TRBJ2-5; a possible D gene is TRBD1 (6 bases). Germline-derived CDR1 and CDR2 are MNHEY and SVGAGI. V lost 0 bases to trimming and J lost 5 bases, with 10 bases between them. The CDR3 covers 14 residues. DNA for the CDR3: TGTGCCAGCAGTTACTCGGACAGAGTGGAGACCCAGTACTTC. Translation: CASSYSDRVETQYF.

The chain employs TRBV19 and TRBJ1-4; D possibly corresponds to TRBD1 (6 bases). Trimming took off 2 bases at V and 8 bases at J, with 15 bases between the two ends. Germline lookup yields CDR1 LNHDA and CDR2 SQIVND (reference sequence). This CDR3 is built from 15 residues. In DNA, the CDR3 is TGTGCCAGTAGTATATCAACAGGGCTGGGGGAAAAACTGTTTTTT. Translating gives CASSISTGLGEKLFF.

V gene TRBV6-6 combines with J gene TRBJ2-7; 11 nucleotides match TRBD1. CDR3 length equals 14 residues. Per germline, CDR1 MNHNY and CDR2 SVGAGI (reference sequence). Trimming cost V 0 bases and J 7 bases; bases outside gene matches: 2. CDR3 residues: CASSYSGQGGEQYF. The CDR3 DNA sequence: TGTGCCAGCAGTTACTCGGGACAGGGGGGAGAGCAGTACTTC.

A single count supports this clone. This rearrangement joins TRBV27 to TRBJ2-7, with D maybe TRBD1 (5 bases). Germline V lookup: CDR1 MNHEY, CDR2 SMNVEV (reference sequence). The CDR3 has 15 amino acids. Trimming left V 0 bases short and J 6 bases short, with 15 bases between. The CDR3 protein is CASSLSRLGAGEQYF. The CDR3 DNA is TGTGCCAGCAGTTTATCTAGGCTAGGGGCCGGCGAGCAGTACTTC.

This clone was seen once. V and J are TRBV10-1 and TRBJ1-5, with a weak D call TRBD1 (6 bases). CDR1 and CDR2 from the germline V gene are WNHNN and SYGVQD (reference sequence). Trimming stripped 7 bases from V and 6 bases from J, with 16 bases between. The CDR3 runs to 14 residues. The CDR3 nucleotides are TGCGCCAGCAAACTGACAGGTGAAAGTCAGCCCCAGCATTTT. This codes for CASKLTGESQPQHF.